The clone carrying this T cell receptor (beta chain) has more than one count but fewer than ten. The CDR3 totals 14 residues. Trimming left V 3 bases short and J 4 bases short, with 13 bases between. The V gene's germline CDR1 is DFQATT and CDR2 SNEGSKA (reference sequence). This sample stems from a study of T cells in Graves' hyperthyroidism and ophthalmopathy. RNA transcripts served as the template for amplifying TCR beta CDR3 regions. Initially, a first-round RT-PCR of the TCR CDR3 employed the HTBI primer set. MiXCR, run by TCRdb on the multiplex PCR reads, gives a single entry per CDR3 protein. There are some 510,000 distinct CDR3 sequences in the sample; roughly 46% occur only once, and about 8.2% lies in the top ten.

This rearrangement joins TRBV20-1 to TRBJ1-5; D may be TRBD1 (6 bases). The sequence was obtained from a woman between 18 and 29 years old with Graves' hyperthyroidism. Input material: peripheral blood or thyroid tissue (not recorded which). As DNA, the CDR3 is TGCAGTGCTAGGGGGGACATACTTAATCAGCCCCAGCATTTT. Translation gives CSARGDILNQPQHF.